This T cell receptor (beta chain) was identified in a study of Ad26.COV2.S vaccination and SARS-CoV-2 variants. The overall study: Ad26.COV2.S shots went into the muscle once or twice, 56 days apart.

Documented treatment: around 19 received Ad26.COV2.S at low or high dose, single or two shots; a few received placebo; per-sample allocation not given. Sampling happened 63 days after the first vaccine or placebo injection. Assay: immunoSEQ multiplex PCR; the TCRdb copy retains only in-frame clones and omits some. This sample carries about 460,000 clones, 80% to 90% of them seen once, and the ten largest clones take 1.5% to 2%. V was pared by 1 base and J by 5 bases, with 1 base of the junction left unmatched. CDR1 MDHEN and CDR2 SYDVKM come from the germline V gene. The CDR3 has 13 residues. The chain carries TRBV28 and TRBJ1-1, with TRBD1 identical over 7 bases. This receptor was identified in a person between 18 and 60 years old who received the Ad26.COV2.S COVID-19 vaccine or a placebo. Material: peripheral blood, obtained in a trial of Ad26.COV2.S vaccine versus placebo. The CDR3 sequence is CASSLYRGTEAFF. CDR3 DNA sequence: TGTGCCAGCAGTTTATACAGGGGAACTGAAGCTTTCTTT. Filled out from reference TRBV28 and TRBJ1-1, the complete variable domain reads DVKVTQSSRYLVKRTGEKVFLECVQDMDHENMFWYRQDPGLGLRLIYFSYDVKMKEKGDIPEGYSVSREKKERFSLILESASTNQTSMYLCASSLYRGTEAFFGQGTRLTVV.